Listed here is a single T cell receptor (beta chain). Its antigen is not yet known. Nothing much larger sits one base from this clone, and base qualities are not available. This sample is drawn from a study of cytomegalovirus exposure and HLA in healthy donors (TCRdb year 2017). As for the study more broadly: In an earlier analysis of 587 of the donors, around 290 Gb of sequence data and approximately 100 million unique TCR beta sequences from approximately 180 million T cells were reported. All discovery cohort repertoires had been generated on a single sequencing platform. The study aimed to test whether cataloging public T cell receptors could reveal signatures of past pathogen exposure. Rather than drawing on any new phenotypic data, the later analysis identified candidate immune exposures from TCR beta sequences and the way those sequences occurred across donors. The T cell repertoires of about 700 subjects were profiled by immunosequencing and related to cytomegalovirus serostatus. A later analysis re-examined previously published TCR beta repertoires from about 670 donors and added high-resolution HLA genotyping to investigate patterns of TCR occurrence. Four or five DR-DQ haplotypes were handled as single units for association and clustering, since linkage in the cohort was strong. The study combined high-throughput TCR immunosequencing, statistical association of individual TCRs with disease status, and machine learning to predict cytomegalovirus infection status. Among the roughly 400 genotyped donors, under 90% belonged to the genetic ancestry cluster associated with self-reported Caucasian donors. In addition to the first cohort of around 670 subjects, a separate validation cohort of 120 different subjects was used. On average, around 240,000 unique TCR beta nucleotide sequences were sequenced per donor among about 400 genotyped donors of the cohort, with roughly 19% of those sequences being non-productive. An earlier analysis of about 620 of the donors applied high-throughput TCR beta sequencing to assess whether each TCR beta V gene segment acted as functional or pseudogenic. Donor age, sex, ethnicity and CMV serostatus were collected together with the repertoire data. The number of typed donors differed by locus: roughly 629-630 for A, B, C, DRB1 and DQB1; some 540 for DQA1; around 580 for DPA1; and roughly 450 for DPB1. In a later genetic analysis, genome-wide SNP genotypes for about 60% of the 666 donors were used, and that subset was treated as a discovery cohort. Class I and class II HLA loci were covered by the typing at four-digit resolution. An early release covering some 640 HLA-typed donors comprised around 300 gigabases of sequencing data and roughly 85 million unique TCR sequences. The paper's findings and limits, for the study overall: When HLA alleles, especially DR and DQ, strongly co-occurred, attributing TCR associations to individual alleles was difficult. In a later analysis, several top co-occurrence clusters were reported to appear linked to parvovirus B19, influenza, CMV and Epstein-Barr virus. Compared with the roughly 670-donor mean, donors in an Asian-associated ancestry cluster had fewer N-insertions in productive TCRs, according to a later genetic analysis. The study gave a list of around 170 TCR beta chains associated with cytomegalovirus. Because HLA typing was missing for some donors at each locus, association tests included only the typed subset. Most TCR sequences were observed very rarely across donors, whereas some public TCRs were present in many individuals. In a later analysis, TCR association rates were found to vary across HLA loci, with the most associated TCRs seen for DRB1 alleles and the fewest for HLA-C alleles. The authors suggested that the approach could potentially be generalized to other disease states and immunological phenotypes. Broadly in line with IMGT annotations, most TCR beta V segments showed up in productive rearrangements about 87% or about 30% of the time in an earlier analysis of approximately 640 of the donors. A later genetic analysis associated a missense DCLRE1C variant with V-gene and J-gene trimming of TCR beta chains, and an independent cohort replicated the association. A later analysis found that most CMV-associated TCR beta chains appeared HLA-restricted, with HLA associations seemingly driven largely by CMV exposure. A cluster of highly shared sequence variants was judged likely to be a technical artifact of the sequencing pipeline. At a false discovery rate of 0.05, a later analysis linked some 17,000 TCR beta sequences to specific HLA alleles. About 17 rarely observed V segments, including chromosome 9 orphons, were excluded from the earlier analysis of some 590 of the donors because counts were too low. Presence/absence analyses assumed roughly uniform sequencing depth across donors, an assumption that may not hold. Cytomegalovirus status was reported to be diagnosed by the classifier with high specificity and sensitivity in both the original and validation cohorts. In this cohort, only TCR beta chains were sequenced, and detectable features were limited by the absence of alpha or paired-chain data. In vitro tests confirmed that a few of the cytomegalovirus-associated TCR beta chains recognize cytomegalovirus antigens. For the cohort, immune exposure information was limited to CMV serostatus. Correlated functional status among segregating V segments might be attributable to linkage disequilibrium, but an unknown experimental factor could not be ruled out. A later analysis found that HLA-associated TCR beta chains were more clonally expanded and had lower generation probabilities than equally common non-associated chains. A further reported finding was that TCR beta sequences accurately predicted the HLA-A and HLA-B alleles for most subjects in the first cohort.

Receptor libraries were prepared by the immunoSEQ multiplex PCR assay. A mixture of 60 forward primers for TCR Vbeta segments and 13 reverse primers for TCR Jbeta segments was used in the multiplex PCR. The CDR3 region of rearranged TCR beta genes was amplified from genomic DNA with a multiplex PCR assay. The amplified TCR beta libraries were sequenced on the Illumina HiSeq System as 87-base-pair reads. Under the source paper's analysis protocol: A later analysis tallied around 82 million unique TCR beta chains across the 650 to 750 repertoires, and about 10 million of those chains were shared by two or more donors. Raw reads were error-corrected and collapsed into unique sequences with a nearest-neighbor algorithm that merged closely related sequences to remove PCR and sequencing errors. Alignment of CDR3 sequences to IMGT reference sequences was used to assign V, D and J gene segments. Each retained sequence needed at least a six-nucleotide match to both a V gene segment and a J gene segment. A rearrangement was called productive if the CDR3 had no stop codons and remained in frame with V and J, and every other rearrangement was called non-productive. Following IMGT convention, CDR3 was defined as the stretch from the second conserved V-encoded cysteine up to the conserved J-encoded phenylalanine. Sequences without an unambiguous match to a single V gene segment were excluded from the earlier analysis of a few hundred of the donors. An earlier analysis of some 610 of the donors called V segments functional above 56.7% productive rearrangements and segregating when the between-donor standard deviation exceeded 5%. A statistical classification framework was built to diagnose cytomegalovirus status from the catalog of TCR beta chain sequences. In a later analysis, TCR nucleotide sequences were compared against IMGT/GENE-DB human TR gene sequences so that V and J genes could be assigned. In a later analysis, CDR3 sequences and most-parsimonious VDJ recombination scenarios were assigned using the TCRdist pipeline. A later analysis defined each TCR beta chain by its CDR3 amino acid sequence plus V-gene family, and excluded reads lacking a unique V-gene family. As a way to deal with suspected cross-contamination and a sequencing artifact, a later analysis dropped nearly 600 nucleotide sequences that were highly shared and had low generation probability. A later analysis calculated a clonal expansion index for each public chain from normalized within-repertoire ranks of inferred template counts. In a later analysis, generation probabilities were computed with a VDJ recombination model fitted to out-of-frame rearrangements, and the resulting probabilities were checked against IGoR. In a later analysis, hypergeometric tests were used to score TCR-TCR, TCR-HLA and TCR-CMV co-occurrence, with a repertoire-size bias correction applied to TCR pairs. In a later analysis, false discovery rates were estimated by permuting HLA or CMV assignments 20 times. In a later analysis, co-occurring TCRs were grouped using DBSCAN, with TCRdist sequence similarity added in when clustering inside HLA-allele-positive subsets. Repertoires with fewer than 30,000 or more than 120,000 public chains, plus five repertoires with anomalous nucleotide sharing, were excluded from co-occurrence clustering. TCRdb carries this immuneACCESS record with in-frame sequences only. Its versions omit some clonotypes, under half of them owing to an unresolved V gene in the studies checked, with the rest unexplained. That table gives V, J and clone size, and the DNA gave D and trimming. Present in this sample are 60,000 to 75,000 clones, about two thirds of which were seen just once. The top ten hold 9.5% to 13% of the sample.

The cohort consisted of some 670 healthy bone marrow donors. At the time of sampling, every cohort member was nominally healthy, though immune exposures that went unrecorded were likely present. The donor tested CMV seropositive, placing the donor among the 290 or so seropositive members of the cohort. Each donor provided a peripheral blood sample, and peripheral blood mononuclear cells were used for TCR beta sequencing. The Qiagen DNeasy Blood Extraction Kit was used to extract genomic DNA from the blood cell samples. Sequencing input: PBMCs. The source is a middle-aged woman in good health and CMV-seropositive.

The encoded CDR3 is CASSEDRAVNTEAFF. The nucleotide sequence reads as follows: TGTGCCAGCAGTGAGGACAGGGCTGTGAACACTGAAGCTTTCTTT. Rearrangement joined TRBV2 to TRBJ1-1; 8 bases in the junction line up with TRBD1. Here V drops 3 bases and J drops 0 bases, and the junction holds 3 bases not matched to any gene. Taken from the germline V gene, the CDR1 and CDR2 loops are SNHLY and FYNNEI. The CDR3, cysteine through phenylalanine, is 15 amino acids long. The sequence is cut down to CDR3 DNA, 45 bases in frame from base 1.